The 18 T cell receptor beta chains in this list originate from one sample, sequenced in a study of blood T cell repertoires in COVID-19. Sequencing used immunoSEQ multiplex PCR; TCRdb keeps in-frame clones, though not all of them. The sample has around 300,000 clones, around 86% seen once. The specimen was PBMCs or T cells enriched from blood (not recorded which). The receptors come from a woman aged 40 to 50 who had recovered from COVID-19.

The chain joins TRBV2 to TRBJ1-5; TRBD1 matches at 8 bases. The trim removed 6 bases at V and 4 bases at J, leaving 5 bases unmatched. The CDR3 contains 14 residues. CDR1 is SNHLY and CDR2 is FYNNEI in the germline V gene. Here the CDR3 reads CASRHRTGNQPQHF. CDR3 bases: TGTGCCAGCAGACACAGGACAGGGAATCAGCCCCAGCATTTT.

The chain uses TRBV5-1 and TRBJ1-1; no clear D. The CDR3 spans 14 residues. Germline V lookup: CDR1 SGHRS, CDR2 YFSETQ. Trimming cost V 4 bases and J 4 bases, with 14 bases left between them. This CDR3 reads CASSLIQRGTEAFF. CDR3 DNA: TGCGCCAGCAGCCTAATTCAACGAGGCACTGAAGCTTTCTTT.

On this clone: One end of the junction fails to match germline, which may point to a read error. The chain is built from TRBV7-7 and TRBJ2-5; D is possibly TRBD2 (5 bases). CDR1 is SSHAT and CDR2 is FNYEAQ in the germline V gene (reference sequence). The CDR3 is 16 amino acids. The CDR3 region is CASSLERGGYQETQYF. DNA for the CDR3: TGTGCTAGCAGCTTAGAACGCGGCGGGTACCAAGAGACCCAGTACTTC.

In its sample, this clone was seen a few times. The rearrangement uses TRBV4-1 and TRBJ1-5, with a possible D match to TRBD1 (6 bases). V lost 1 base and J lost 1, with 8 bases in between. This CDR3 contains 15 residues. CDR1 and CDR2 from the germline V gene are MGHRA and YSYEKL. The CDR3, as DNA: TGCGCCAGCAGCCAAGTCGGACAGAGCAATCAGCCCCAGCATTTT. Translated, it gives CASSQVGQSNQPQHF.

The chain is built from TRBV15 and TRBJ1-1; D might be TRBD1 (5 bases). Trimming left V 3 bases short and J 0 bases short, with 14 bases between. The CDR3 spans 16 residues. From germline, CDR1 is LNHNV and CDR2 YYDKDF (reference sequence). Here the CDR3 reads CATSSSGSLMNTEAFF. CDR3 nucleotide sequence: TGTGCCACCAGCAGCTCAGGGTCTCTTATGAACACTGAAGCTTTCTTT.

The genes are TRBV2 and TRBJ1-2; D call uncertain. This CDR3 is built from 13 residues. Between the trimmed V and J ends, which lost 4 bases and 5 bases, there was a span of 11 bases. Germline CDR1 reads SNHLY; CDR2 reads FYNNEI. Here the CDR3 DNA reads TGTGCCAGCAGTGTATCACGGGTGTATGGCTACACCTTC. This encodes CASSVSRVYGYTF.

This chain uses TRBV9 with TRBJ2-1; 11 bases fit TRBD2. CDR3 length: 16 residues. Losses at the gene ends were 3 bases for V and 4 bases for J; bases not matched to a gene: 6. Per germline, CDR1 SGDLS and CDR2 YYNGEE. This chain's CDR3 is CASSALGLAEYNEQFF. The DNA of the CDR3 is TGTGCCAGCAGCGCCTTGGGACTAGCGGAATACAATGAGCAGTTCTTC.

The chain is built from TRBV6-4 and TRBJ2-1; 12 bases fit TRBD2. The CDR3 is made up of 20 amino acids. Germline loops: CDR1 MRHNA, CDR2 SNTAGT. With 4 bases clipped from V and 6 bases from J, the junction kept 19 bases outside the gene matches. The CDR3 DNA is TGTGCCAGCAGTGCCTCTCTCGGAGCTAGCGGGGGGGCCGAGACCAATGAGCAGTTCTTC. It yields the protein CASSASLGASGGAETNEQFF.

This clone appeared a single time. The chain recombines TRBV29-1 with TRBJ2-1; 12 nucleotides match TRBD2. V shed 6 bases, J shed 9 bases, and the junction held 9 bases outside the gene matches. This CDR3 spans 14 amino acids. The germline gives CDR1 SQVTM, CDR2 ANQGSEA. CDR3 bases: TGCAGCGTGGTACTAGCGGGAGGTTGGGGTGAGCAGTTCTTC. Protein sequence: CSVVLAGGWGEQFF.

The CDR3 sequence: CASSEGLAEYNEQFF. For the CDR3, the DNA is TGTGCCAGCAGTGAAGGGCTAGCGGAGTACAATGAGCAGTTCTTC. The V and J genes are TRBV2 and TRBJ2-1; 7 bases fit TRBD2. Germline trimming cut 1 base from V and 4 bases from J; bases unmatched to any gene: 4. Per germline, CDR1 SNHLY and CDR2 FYNNEI. This CDR3 has 15 amino acids.

The table lists this clone with a few counts. The chain combines TRBV19 with TRBJ2-5; 8 bases are shared with TRBD2. Germline values: CDR1 LNHDA, CDR2 SQIVND (reference sequence). Trimming cost V 1 base and J 7 bases; bases outside gene matches: 11. This CDR3 comprises 16 residues. CDR3 protein: CASSIAGSGAWGTQYF. The DNA for the CDR3 is TGTGCCAGTAGTATAGCCGGTAGCGGGGCTTGGGGGACCCAGTACTTC.

The rearrangement joins TRBV14 to TRBJ1-2; TRBD1 matches at 8 bases. V lost 3 bases and J lost 6; bases outside the gene matches: 21. Germline V gene lookup returns CDR1 SGHDN and CDR2 FVKESK. This CDR3 contains 19 residues. The CDR3 DNA reads TGTGCCAGCAGCCAGAACAAATGGATACGGACAGGGAGAGAGGATGGCTACACCTTC. It is translated as CASSQNKWIRTGREDGYTF. Based on the CDR3 plus reference TRBV14 and TRBJ1-2, the full variable domain is EAGVTQFPSHSVIEKGQTVTLRCDPISGHDNLYWYRRVMGKEIKFLLHFVKESKQDESGMPNNRFLAERTGGTYSTLKVQPAELEDSGVYFCASSQNKWIRTGREDGYTFGSGTRLTVV.

V is TRBV7-2 and J is TRBJ1-2; the D is unclear. The CDR3 spans 14 residues. The ends were cut back, 4 bases at V and 0 bases at J, with 9 bases in the middle. Germline loops: CDR1 SGHTA, CDR2 FQGNSA. CDR3 sequence: CASSSYRANYGYTF. CDR3 nucleotides: TGTGCCAGCAGCTCCTATAGAGCTAACTATGGCTACACCTTC.

The chain recombines TRBV4-2 with TRBJ1-1; no firm D call. Trimming stripped 0 bases from V and 5 bases from J, with 16 bases between. Per the germline V gene, CDR1 is LGHNA and CDR2 is YNFKEQ. This CDR3 has 16 residues. The CDR3 coding sequence is TGTGCCAGCAGCCAAGATCGGGGAGGGAAGGGTACTGAAGCTTTCTTT. Protein: CASSQDRGGKGTEAFF.

The gene calls are TRBV7-8 and TRBJ1-2; D might be TRBD1 (5 bases). The germline CDR1 and CDR2 sequences are SGHVS and FQNEAQ. The length of the CDR3 is 16 residues. V lost 4 bases and J 4 bases, leaving 19 bases between the germline ends. CDR3 in amino acids: CASSWGGGALLYGYTF. Written as DNA, the CDR3 is TGTGCCAGCAGCTGGGGTGGCGGGGCCCTGCTCTATGGCTACACCTTC.

This chain connects TRBV15 to TRBJ2-5, with D possibly TRBD1 on 5 matching bases. Between the trimmed V and J ends, which lost 0 bases and 5 bases, there was a span of 10 bases. This CDR3 has 14 amino acids. In germline, CDR1 is LNHNV, CDR2 YYDKDF (reference sequence). The CDR3 DNA sequence: TGTGCCACCAGCAGAGATCAGGGCCGGGAGACCCAGTACTTC. Encoded protein: CATSRDQGRETQYF.

The chain carries TRBV7-9 and TRBJ1-2; D may be TRBD1 (6 bases). CDR3 length equals 11 residues. Germline V CDR1 and CDR2: SEHNR, FQNEAQ (reference sequence). V lost 11 bases and J 8 bases, leaving 15 bases between the germline ends. The CDR3 protein is CAEDSSGGYTF. In DNA form, the CDR3 reads TGTGCCGAGGACAGTTCGGGAGGCTACACCTTC.

V and J are TRBV25-1 and TRBJ1-1; TRBD1 agrees at 8 bases. Germline lookup yields CDR1 MGHDK and CDR2 SYGVNS. The V segment lost 2 bases and the J segment 5 bases; nucleotides outside the gene matches: 16. The CDR3 runs 18 residues. CDR3 in amino acids: CASSESNGARTGWTEAFF. The CDR3 DNA follows: TGTGCCAGCAGTGAAAGTAATGGCGCCCGGACAGGGTGGACTGAAGCTTTCTTT.